Listed here is a single T cell receptor beta chain. Original methodology: Amplification from reference gene primers served as the basis for estimated nucleated cell counts. Using immunoSEQ multiplex PCR, the repertoire was profiled, and TCRdb retains in-frame clones only, with some absent. Clonal size and the V and J genes are those of that table, whereas D and trimming came from the DNA. Among 99,000 or so clones, 65% to 90% were seen once, and the ten largest hold about 3.9%. With 4 bases clipped from V and 3 bases from J, the junction kept 3 bases outside the gene matches. CDR1 and CDR2 (germline): MNHEY, SVGAGI. The CDR3 spans 15 residues. The source of the sample is a study of blood T cell repertoires in COVID-19. Study information: Sources were T cells, B-cell-depleted T cells, or PBMCs; the material itself was cDNA or gDNA.

The sequence was collected from a man aged 45 to 65 with acute or convalescent COVID-19. The specimen sequenced was peripheral blood. This chain joins TRBV6-5 and TRBJ2-5, with 12 positions matching TRBD1. CDR3 in amino acids: CASSFGTGGEETQYF. In DNA form, the CDR3 reads TGTGCCAGCAGTTTTGGGACAGGGGGCGAAGAGACCCAGTACTTC.